The 7 T cell receptor beta chains below all came from one sample that was sequenced in a study of vaccination effects on CD4 cells after COVID-19. No antigens are known for them. Some clones are missing from TCRdb's copy, which holds only in-frame ones; the method was immunoSEQ multiplex PCR. The sample includes 13,000 to 15,000 clones, approximately 72% seen only once; the top ten take more than 8%. Before sequencing, viral peptide pools were used by the ViraFEST assay to expand antigen-specific CD4+ T cells. Isolating CD4+ T cells followed less than 11 days of culture. Every participant took two doses of the BNT162b2 or mRNA-1273 vaccine. The sequences come from CD4+ T cells from PBMCs cultured with SARS-CoV-2 spike peptides, collected after COVID-19 vaccination. The receptor source for this set is a human donor who received a COVID-19 vaccine.

Judged by abundance, this clone is medium-sized. CDR3 residues: CASSQDRNGVKAGELFF. Here the CDR3 DNA reads TGTGCCAGCAGCCAAGATAGGAACGGGGTAAAGGCCGGGGAGCTGTTTTTT. This chain links TRBV4-2 with TRBJ2-2; possible D gene TRBD2, 5 bases. Germline CDR1 and CDR2: LGHNA and YNFKEQ. Trimming took off 0 bases at V and 6 bases at J, with 17 bases between the two ends. The CDR3 contains 17 residues.

V usage is TRBV10-3 and J usage is TRBJ2-1; TRBD2 aligns across 12 bases. The trim removed 6 bases at V and 8 bases at J, leaving 8 bases unmatched. CDR3 size: 15 residues. The germline CDR1 and CDR2 sequences are ENHRY and SYGVKD. The DNA for the CDR3 is TGTGCCATCAGGTCGACTAGCGGGAGTCTCGATGAGCAGTTCTTC. Its protein is CAIRSTSGSLDEQFF.

By share of the sample, this clone is medium-sized (0.01 to 0.1%). This sequence joins TRBV2 and TRBJ1-1; possible D gene TRBD1, 5 bases. CDR1 and CDR2 (germline): SNHLY, FYNNEI. The germline V and J ends were trimmed by 3 bases and 8 bases, with 13 bases remaining between them. The CDR3 has 13 amino acids. The CDR3 loop is CASSDKGDSEAFF. DNA of the CDR3: TGTGCCAGCAGTGATAAAGGGGATAGCGAAGCTTTCTTT.

This chain connects TRBV28 to TRBJ1-2; D unclear. The germline V and J ends were trimmed by 4 bases and 1 base, with 13 bases remaining between them. The germline V gene has CDR1 MDHEN and CDR2 SYDVKM. The CDR3 loop spans 15 amino acids. This chain's CDR3 is CASSYVALGNYGYTF. DNA of the CDR3: TGTGCCAGCAGTTACGTAGCCTTGGGTAACTATGGCTACACCTTC.

V and J are TRBV20-1 and TRBJ1-1; a possible D gene is TRBD1 (5 bases). With 7 bases removed from V and 6 bases from J, the gap between germline ends came to 12 bases. From germline, CDR1 is DFQATT and CDR2 SNEGSKA (reference sequence). The CDR3 has 11 amino acids. DNA for the CDR3: TGCAGTGAAGGCCAGGGCGCTGAAGCTTTCTTT. It encodes CSEGQGAEAFF.

The chain has TRBV2 and TRBJ2-7, with 10 bases fitting TRBD1. Germline assignment: CDR1 SNHLY and CDR2 FYNNEI. CDR3 length: 13 residues. V dropped 4 bases and J dropped 4; count of bases not matched to a gene: 1. This chain's CDR3 is CASSADRGYEQYF. CDR3 DNA sequence: TGTGCCAGCAGTGCGGACAGGGGGTACGAGCAGTACTTC.

This chain connects TRBV30 to TRBJ2-1; TRBD1 matches at 8 bases. From germline, CDR1 is GTSNPN and CDR2 SVGIG (reference sequence). The ends lost 5 bases at V and 2 bases at J; junction bases unmatched: 5. This CDR3 comprises 14 residues. CDR3 loop: CAWGDRRTYNEQFF. In DNA, the CDR3 is TGTGCCTGGGGGGACAGGCGAACCTACAATGAGCAGTTCTTC.